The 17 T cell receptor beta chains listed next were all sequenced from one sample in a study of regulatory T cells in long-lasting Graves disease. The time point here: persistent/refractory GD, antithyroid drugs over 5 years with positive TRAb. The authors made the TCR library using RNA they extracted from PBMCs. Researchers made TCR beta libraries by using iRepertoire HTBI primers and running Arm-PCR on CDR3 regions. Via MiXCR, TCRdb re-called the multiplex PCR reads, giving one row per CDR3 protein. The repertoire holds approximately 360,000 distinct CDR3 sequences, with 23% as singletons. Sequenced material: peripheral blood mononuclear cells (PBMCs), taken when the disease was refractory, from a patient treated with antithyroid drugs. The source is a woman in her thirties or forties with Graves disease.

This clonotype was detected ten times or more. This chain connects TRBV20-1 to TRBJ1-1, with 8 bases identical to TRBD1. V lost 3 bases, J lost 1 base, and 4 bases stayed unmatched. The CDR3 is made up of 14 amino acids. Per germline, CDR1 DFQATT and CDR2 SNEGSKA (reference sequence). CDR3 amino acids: CSARRTGRNTEAFF. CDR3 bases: TGCAGTGCTAGGAGGACAGGGAGGAACACTGAAGCTTTCTTT.

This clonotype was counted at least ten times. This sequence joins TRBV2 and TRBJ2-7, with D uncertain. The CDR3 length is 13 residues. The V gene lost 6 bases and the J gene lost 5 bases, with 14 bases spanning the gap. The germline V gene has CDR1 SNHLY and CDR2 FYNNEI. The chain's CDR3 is CASRVRRFNEQYF. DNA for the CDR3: TGTGCCAGCAGAGTCCGCCGATTTAACGAGCAGTACTTC.

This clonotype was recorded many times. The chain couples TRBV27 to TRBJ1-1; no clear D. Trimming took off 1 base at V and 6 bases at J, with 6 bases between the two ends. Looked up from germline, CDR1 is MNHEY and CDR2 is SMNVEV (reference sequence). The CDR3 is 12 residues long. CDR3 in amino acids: CASSLYGSEAFF. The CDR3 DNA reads TGTGCCAGCAGTTTATACGGTTCTGAAGCTTTCTTT.

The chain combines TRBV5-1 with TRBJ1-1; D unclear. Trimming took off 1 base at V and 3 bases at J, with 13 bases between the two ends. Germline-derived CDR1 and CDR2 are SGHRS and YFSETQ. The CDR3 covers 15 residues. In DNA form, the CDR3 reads TGCGCCAGCAGCTTGAGCCGACCGACTCACACTGAAGCTTTCTTT. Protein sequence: CASSLSRPTHTEAFF.

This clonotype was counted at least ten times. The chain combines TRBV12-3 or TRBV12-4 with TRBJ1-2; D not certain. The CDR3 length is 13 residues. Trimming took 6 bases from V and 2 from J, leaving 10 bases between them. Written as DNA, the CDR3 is TGTGCCAGCAGAATTGGCAGAAACTATGGCTACACCTTC. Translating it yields CASRIGRNYGYTF.

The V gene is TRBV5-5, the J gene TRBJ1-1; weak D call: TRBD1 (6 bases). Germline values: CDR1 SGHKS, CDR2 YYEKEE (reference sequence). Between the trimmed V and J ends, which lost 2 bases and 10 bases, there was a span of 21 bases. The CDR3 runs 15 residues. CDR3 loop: CASSLYRDTRSGAFF. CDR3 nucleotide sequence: TGTGCCAGCAGCTTATACCGGGACACCCGAAGCGGAGCTTTCTTT. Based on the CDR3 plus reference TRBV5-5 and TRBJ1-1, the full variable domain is DAGVTQSPTHLIKTRGQQVTLRCSPISGHKSVSWYQQVLGQGPQFIFQYYEKEERGRGNFPDRFSARQFPNYSSELNVNALLLGDSALYLCASSLYRDTRSGAFFGQGTRLTVV.

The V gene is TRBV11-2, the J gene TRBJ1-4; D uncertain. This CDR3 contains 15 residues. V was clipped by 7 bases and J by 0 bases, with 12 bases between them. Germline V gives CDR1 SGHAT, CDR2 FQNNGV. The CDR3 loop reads CASTLSISTNEKLFF. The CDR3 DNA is TGTGCCAGCACCTTGTCCATTTCAACTAATGAAAAACTGTTTTTT.

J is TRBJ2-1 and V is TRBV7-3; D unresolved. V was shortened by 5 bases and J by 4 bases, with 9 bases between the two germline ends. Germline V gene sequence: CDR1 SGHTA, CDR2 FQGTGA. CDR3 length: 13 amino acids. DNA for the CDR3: TGTGCCAGCAGCCTGTATGCGTACAATGAGCAGTTCTTC. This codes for CASSLYAYNEQFF.

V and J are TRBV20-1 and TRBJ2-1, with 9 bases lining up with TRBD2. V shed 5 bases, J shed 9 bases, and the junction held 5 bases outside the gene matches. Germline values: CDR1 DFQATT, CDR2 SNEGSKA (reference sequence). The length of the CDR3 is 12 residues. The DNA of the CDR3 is TGCAGTGCTCCGGGACTAGCCGCTGAGCAGTTCTTC. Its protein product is CSAPGLAAEQFF.

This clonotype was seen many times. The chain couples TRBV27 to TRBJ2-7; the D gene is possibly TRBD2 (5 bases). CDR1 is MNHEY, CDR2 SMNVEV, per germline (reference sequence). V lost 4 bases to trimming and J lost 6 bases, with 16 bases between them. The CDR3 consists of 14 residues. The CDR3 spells CASSSTLAQAEQYF. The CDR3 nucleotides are TGTGCCAGCAGTTCGACCCTAGCCCAGGCCGAGCAGTACTTC.

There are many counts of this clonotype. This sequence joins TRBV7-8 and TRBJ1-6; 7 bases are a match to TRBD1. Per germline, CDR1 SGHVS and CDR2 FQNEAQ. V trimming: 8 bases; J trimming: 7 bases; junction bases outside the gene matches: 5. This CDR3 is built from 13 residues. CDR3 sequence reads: CASYTGANSPLHF. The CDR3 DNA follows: TGTGCCAGCTACACAGGGGCAAATTCACCCCTCCACTTT.

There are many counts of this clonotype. CDR3: CASSFWEETQYF. The DNA of the CDR3 is TGTGCCAGCAGTTTCTGGGAAGAGACCCAGTACTTC. The rearrangement joins TRBV28 to TRBJ2-5, with D uncertain. Germline CDR1 and CDR2: MDHEN and SYDVKM. The CDR3 has 12 amino acids. The germline V and J ends were trimmed by 3 bases and 3 bases, with 5 bases remaining between them.

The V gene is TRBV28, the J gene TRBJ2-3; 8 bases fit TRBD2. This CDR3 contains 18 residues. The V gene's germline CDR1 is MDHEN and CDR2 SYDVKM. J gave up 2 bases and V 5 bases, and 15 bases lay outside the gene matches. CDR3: CASSPNDQREWVTDTQYF. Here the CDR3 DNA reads TGTGCCAGCAGTCCTAACGATCAGCGGGAGTGGGTCACAGATACGCAGTATTTT.

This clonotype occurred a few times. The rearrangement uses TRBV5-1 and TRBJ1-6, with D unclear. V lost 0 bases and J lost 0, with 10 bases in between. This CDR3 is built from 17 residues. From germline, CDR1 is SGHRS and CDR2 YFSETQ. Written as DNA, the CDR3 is TGCGCCAGCAGCTTGGAAACAGCGAGCTCCTATAATTCACCCCTCCACTTT. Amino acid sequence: CASSLETASSYNSPLHF.

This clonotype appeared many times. CDR3 region: CASTPQGDYGYTF. Here the CDR3 DNA reads TGTGCCAGCACCCCTCAGGGGGACTATGGCTACACCTTC. The chain is built from TRBV6-1 and TRBJ1-2, with 7 bases lining up with TRBD1. The CDR3 is made up of 13 amino acids. From germline, CDR1 is MNHNS and CDR2 SASEGT. Trimming at V came to 7 bases and at J to 3 bases, leaving 5 bases not matched to a gene.

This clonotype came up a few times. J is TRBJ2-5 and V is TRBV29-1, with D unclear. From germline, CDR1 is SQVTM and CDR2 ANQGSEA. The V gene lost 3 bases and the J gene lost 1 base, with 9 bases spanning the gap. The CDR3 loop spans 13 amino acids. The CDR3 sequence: CSVDPNLQETQYF. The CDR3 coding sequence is TGCAGCGTTGATCCCAATCTCCAAGAGACCCAGTACTTC.

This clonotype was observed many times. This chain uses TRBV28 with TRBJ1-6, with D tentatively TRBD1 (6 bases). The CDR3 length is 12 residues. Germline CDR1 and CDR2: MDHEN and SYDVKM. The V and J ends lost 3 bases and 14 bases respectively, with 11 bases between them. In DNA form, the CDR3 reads TGTGCCAGCAGTTTCCTCAGGGACACCCTCCACTTT. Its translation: CASSFLRDTLHF.